This TCR beta chain was identified during a study of sequential checkpoint blockade in melanoma (dated by TCRdb to between 2018 and 2020). Regarding the complete study: Patients were randomized 1:1 to first-line nivolumab followed by ipilimumab (arm A) or ipilimumab followed by nivolumab (arm B). Maintenance nivolumab was given following each of the two trial sequences.

Remarks on this clone: Its cognate antigen has yet to be identified. No much larger clone is present one base from it, and per-base qualities are unavailable.

The immunoSEQ Assay was used to immunosequence TCRbeta CDR3 regions from genomic DNA. Genomic DNA was amplified by bias-controlled multiplex PCR before high-throughput sequencing. From the authors' description of their analysis: To quantify the absolute abundance of each unique TCRbeta CDR3 region, the sequences were collapsed and filtered. Clonality was defined as 1 minus Pielou's evenness and was calculated using productive rearrangements only. A previously published method was used to identify clones with significantly greater frequencies in on-treatment samples than in baseline samples. This is the immuneACCESS table as TCRdb keeps it, with only in-frame sequences that have V and J called. A part of the clones is gone; compared with another copy, unresolved V genes explain less than half, and the rest is unexplained. That table furnishes V, J and clone size, whereas the DNA furnished D and trimming. The sample has about 20,000 clones on record, approximately 79% of them singletons. The top ten clones comprise 27% of the sample.

The treatment or condition label, read with the paper, signifies: randomized to nivolumab then ipilimumab (arm A) or the reverse (arm B). None of the trial patients had been given prior DNA-damaging chemotherapy. On a FACS Aria II flow cytometer, live CD3+CD8+ cells that were negative for CD19 and CD56 were sorted from thawed PBMCs. CheckMate 064, a randomized, open-label phase II trial of sequential checkpoint blockade, was the source of the samples, all of which came from patients with melanoma. Peripheral blood mononuclear cells were obtained through leukapheresis, purified using Ficoll-Paque, and frozen in human serum containing 10% DMSO. Immediately after sorting, the purity of sorted blood CD3+CD8+ cells was verified to be >95%, after which DNA was extracted. Spanning cysteine to phenylalanine, the CDR3 consists of 15 amino acids. The entry retains the CDR3 DNA only, 45 bases that are in frame from base 1. The germline V gene (reference sequence) gives CDR1 as WNHNN and CDR2 as SYGVQD. Between the V and J ends, shortened by 3 bases and 0 bases respectively, the junction contains 9 bases.

Findings and caveats that apply to the study as a whole: Validation of the response-prediction model combining TCR metrics and mutation burden is needed in larger, independent patient cohorts.

Sequences were derived from CD8+ T cells sorted from blood (inferred from file names), sampled from a patient given nivolumab and ipilimumab in sequence. The chain was built from TRBV10-1 and TRBJ2-1; the D gene identity is not certain. The receptor was derived from a human donor with melanoma. The DNA sequence is given as TGCGCCAGCAGTGATTTGGGCGTCTCCTACAATGAGCAGTTCTTC. Translated, this is CASSDLGVSYNEQFF.